These T cell receptor beta chains were read from a single sample in a study of STAT3 mutations in large granular lymphocyte leukemia. Clones were read by immunoSEQ multiplex PCR, and TCRdb kept only the in-frame ones, dropping some. This sample carries roughly 6,500 clones, around 60% of them seen once, and the ten largest clones take roughly 80%. Sequenced: peripheral blood mononuclear cells. The receptors derive from a boy younger than 18 with T-cell large granular lymphocyte leukemia. Some clones in this sample may be carry-over from other donors' samples. Both conserved end residues are part of each CDR3. Fields, in order: D gene, clone size, V gene, J gene, CDR3 protein, CDR3 DNA. A D gene is named only where the DNA matches it firmly. Size is stated for part of the rows, as once, few or many counts, or as a class when the clone is expanded.

NA	NA	TRBV5-1	TRBJ2-7	CASSLASGADYEQYF	TGCGCCAGCAGCTTGGCCTCGGGGGCGGACTACGAGCAGTACTTC
TRBD1	few	TRBV18	TRBJ2-7	CASSRGGQGTEQYF	TGTGCCAGCTCCCGCGGGGGACAGGGGACCGAGCAGTACTTC
TRBD1	once	TRBV29-1	TRBJ2-5	CSVQLSTGGSETQYF	TGCAGCGTCCAATTATCGACAGGGGGCTCGGAGACCCAGTACTTC
TRBD1	NA	TRBV7-9	TRBJ2-7	CASSDRTGYEQYF	TGTGCCAGCAGCGATCGGACAGGCTACGAGCAGTACTTC
NA	NA	TRBV11-2	TRBJ2-5	CASSLAGWETQYF	TGTGCCAGCAGCTTAGCAGGATGGGAGACCCAGTACTTC
NA	few	TRBV7-9	TRBJ2-7	CASSLAGSYEQYF	TGTGCCAGCAGCTTAGCGGGGTCCTACGAGCAGTACTTC
NA	NA	TRBV6-1	TRBJ2-7	CASSESSPLEQYF	TGTGCCAGCAGTGAAAGTTCCCCCCTCGAGCAGTACTTC
NA	NA	TRBV10-3	TRBJ1-2	CASRERLYGYTF	TGTGCCTCCAGGGAGAGACTCTATGGCTACACCTTC
TRBD1	few	TRBV5-5	TRBJ2-7	CASRKDGTEYYEQYF	TGTGCCAGCAGAAAGGACGGGACAGAGTATTACGAGCAGTACTTC
NA	few	TRBV18	TRBJ2-7	CASSPQGWYEQYF	TGTGCCAGCTCACCTCAGGGGTGGTACGAGCAGTACTTC
NA	NA	TRBV7-9	TRBJ2-5	CASSLVSAETQYF	TGTGCCAGCAGCTTAGTTTCGGCGGAGACCCAGTACTTC
NA	NA	TRBV5-1	TRBJ1-6	CASSLNSDNSPLHF	TGCGCCAGCAGCTTAAACAGTGATAATTCACCCCTCCACTTT
NA	NA	TRBV9	TRBJ1-3	CASSVGTTSGNTIYF	TGTGCCAGCAGCGTAGGTACGACCTCTGGAAACACCATATATTTT
NA	NA	TRBV7-6	TRBJ1-6	CASSGQSYNSPLHF	TGTGCCAGCAGCGGACAGAGCTATAATTCACCCCTCCACTTT
NA	medium-sized	TRBV18	TRBJ2-7	CASSPPGGAAYEQYF	TGTGCCAGCTCACCACCGGGCGGGGCGGCCTACGAGCAGTACTTC
TRBD1	NA	TRBV29-1	TRBJ2-7	CSVVLVDRAYEQYF	TGCAGCGTCGTTTTAGTGGACAGGGCCTACGAGCAGTACTTC